This TCR beta chain was identified in a study of blood T cell repertoires in COVID-19. This clone was observed a single time. Deletions cut 1 base from V and 10 bases from J, with 17 bases between. Looked up from germline, CDR1 is SGHAT and CDR2 is FQNNGV. CDR3 length equals 16 residues. The method was immunoSEQ multiplex PCR; TCRdb's version includes in-frame clones alone and lacks a portion of them. The sample has more than 150,000 clones, roughly four fifths seen once; the top ten hold about 6%. The sequence came from a woman between 40 and 50 years old with acute or convalescent COVID-19. Source material: peripheral blood. The chain uses TRBV11-2 and TRBJ1-6; tentative D call: TRBD1 (6 bases). The CDR3 sequence is CASSLGQGNLGSPLHF. The CDR3 nucleotides are TGTGCCAGCAGCTTAGGTCAGGGGAATTTGGGATCACCCCTCCACTTT.